This T cell receptor (beta chain) was sequenced during a study of T cell responses to AZD1222 COVID-19 vaccine. General observations from the study: Clonal diversity was possibly underestimated, and white British individuals and females predominated among donors. The peak T cell response came first, and repertoires were sampled only after it. Nearly half of spike-specific TCRs reportedly target variant regions that are unmutated in the B.1.351 and B.1.1.7 variants.

Notes on this clone: Its antigen is not identified.

The germline CDR1 and CDR2 sequences are SGHAT and FQNNGV. This CDR3 is 18 amino acids long. V gave up 2 bases and J gave up 2 bases; unmatched junction bases: 6. TCRdb's copy holds only in-frame clones and misses some; the assay was immunoSEQ multiplex PCR. The sample shows 120,000 to 150,000 clones, about 89% of them seen only once. V and J are TRBV11-2 and TRBJ2-2; 12 bases are a match to TRBD2. Sequenced here: peripheral blood, sampled 28 days after the second dose of the MenACWY control vaccine. The receptor comes from an adult who received the MenACWY meningococcal vaccine as a control. CDR3 nucleotides: TGTGCCAGCAGCTTAACCCGACTAGCGGGGGATAACACCGGGGAGCTGTTTTTT. Its protein is CASSLTRLAGDNTGELFF. The whole variable domain, filled in from reference TRBV11-2 and TRBJ2-2, reads EAGVAQSPRYKIIEKRQSVAFWCNPISGHATLYWYQQILGQGPKLLIQFQNNGVVDDSQLPKDRFSAERLKGVDSTLKIQPAKLEDSAVYLCASSLTRLAGDNTGELFFGEGSRLTVL.